The table lists the clone carrying this T cell receptor beta chain with many counts. Germline V gene lookup returns CDR1 LNHNV and CDR2 YYDKDF (reference sequence). This CDR3 region has 18 residues. V lost 0 bases to trimming and J lost 0 bases, with 12 bases between them. The record originates from a study of neurological immune-mediated disorders. Input was about a million sorted T cells, either CD4+ or CD8+. TCRdb re-derived calls from the 5' RACE reads in MiXCR, one entry per CDR3 protein. This sample carries about 22,000 distinct CDR3 sequences, around a sixth of them seen once, and the ten largest clones take 7% to 9%.

V and J are TRBV15 and TRBJ2-6, with D tentatively TRBD1 (6 bases). The source material was CD8+ T cells from blood. This sequence was found in a woman aged 18-29 years with multiple sclerosis. The CDR3 loop reads CATSRDSEGDSGANVLTF. The CDR3 nucleotides read TGTGCCACCAGCAGAGATTCAGAGGGGGACTCTGGGGCCAACGTCCTGACTTTC.